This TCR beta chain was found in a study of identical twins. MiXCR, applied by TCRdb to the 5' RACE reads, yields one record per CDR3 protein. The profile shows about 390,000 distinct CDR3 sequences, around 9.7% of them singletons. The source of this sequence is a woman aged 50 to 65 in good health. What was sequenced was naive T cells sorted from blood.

The CDR3: CASSPQGFPDTQYF. The CDR3 DNA reads as TGTGCCAGCAGCCCCCAAGGTTTCCCCGATACGCAGTATTTT. The chain combines TRBV14 with TRBJ2-3; no firm D call. There are 14 residues in the CDR3. The V end lost 4 bases, the J end lost 6 bases, and 14 bases lay between the germline ends. CDR1 is SGHDN, CDR2 FVKESK, per germline. The full variable domain, in which reference TRBV14 and TRBJ2-3 provide the parts outside the CDR3, is EAGVTQFPSHSVIEKGQTVTLRCDPISGHDNLYWYRRVMGKEIKFLLHFVKESKQDESGMPNNRFLAERTGGTYSTLKVQPAELEDSGVYFCASSPQGFPDTQYFGPGTRLTVL.